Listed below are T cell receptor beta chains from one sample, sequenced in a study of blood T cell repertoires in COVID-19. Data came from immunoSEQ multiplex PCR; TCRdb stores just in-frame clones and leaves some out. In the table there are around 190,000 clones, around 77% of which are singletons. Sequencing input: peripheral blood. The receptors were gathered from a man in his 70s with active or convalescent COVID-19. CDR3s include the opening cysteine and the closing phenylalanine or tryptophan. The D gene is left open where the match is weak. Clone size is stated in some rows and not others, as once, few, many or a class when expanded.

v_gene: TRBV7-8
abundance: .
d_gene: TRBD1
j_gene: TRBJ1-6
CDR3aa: CASSSEGRQGNSPLHF

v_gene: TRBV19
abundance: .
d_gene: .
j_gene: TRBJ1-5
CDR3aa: CASSEQGKYSNQPQHF

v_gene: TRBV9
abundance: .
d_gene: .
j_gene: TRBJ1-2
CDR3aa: CASSGTGNYGYTF

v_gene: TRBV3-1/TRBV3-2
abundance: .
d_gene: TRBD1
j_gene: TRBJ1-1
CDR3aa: CASSLSDRGLDEAFF

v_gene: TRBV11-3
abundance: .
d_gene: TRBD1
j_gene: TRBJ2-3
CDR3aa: CASSYGPGQGATSTDTQYF

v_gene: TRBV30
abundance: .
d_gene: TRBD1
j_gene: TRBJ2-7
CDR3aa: CAWRVMAYSGTAESYEQYF

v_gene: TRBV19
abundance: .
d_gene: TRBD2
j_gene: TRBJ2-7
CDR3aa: CASSAHSGGKSYEQYF

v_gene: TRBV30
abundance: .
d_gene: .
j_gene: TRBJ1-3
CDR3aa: CAWSVQRGTSGNTIYF

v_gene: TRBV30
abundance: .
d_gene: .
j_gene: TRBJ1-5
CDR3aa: CAWSWSVSNQPQHF

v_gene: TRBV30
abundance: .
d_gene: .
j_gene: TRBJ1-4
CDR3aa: CAWSGPKQGGSKRINEKLFF

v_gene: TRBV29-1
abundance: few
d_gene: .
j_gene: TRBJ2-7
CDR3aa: CSVESSAYEQYF

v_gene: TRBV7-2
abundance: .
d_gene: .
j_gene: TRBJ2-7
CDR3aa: CASSYPKARSEEQYF

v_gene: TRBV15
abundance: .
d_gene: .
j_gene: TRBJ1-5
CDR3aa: CATRQANQPQHF